Presented here are 28 T cell receptor beta chains from one specimen sequenced in a study of T cell responses to AZD1222 COVID-19 vaccine. Method: immunoSEQ multiplex PCR; TCRdb's copy keeps in-frame clones and lacks some. Among about 150,000 clones listed, less than 95% were seen once. The sample here was peripheral blood, taken on day 0 of AZD1222 vaccination. These receptors were obtained from an adult in good health.

The chain recombines TRBV7-9 with TRBJ1-1; D gene ambiguous. Germline lookup yields CDR1 SEHNR and CDR2 FQNEAQ (reference sequence). The ends were cut back, 2 bases at V and 0 bases at J, with 7 bases in the middle. The CDR3 runs to 14 residues. The CDR3 DNA sequence: TGTGCCAGCAGCTTAACCTCGATGAACACTGAAGCTTTCTTT. Translated, it gives CASSLTSMNTEAFF.

The chain employs TRBV18 and TRBJ1-3; perhaps TRBD1 as D (6 bases). V was trimmed by 0 bases and J by 3 bases, leaving 9 bases between them. Germline values: CDR1 KGHSH, CDR2 LQKENI. The CDR3 covers 15 residues. The CDR3: CASSPPGGRGNTIYF. The CDR3 nucleotides are TGTGCCAGCTCACCACCGGGGGGCCGTGGAAACACCATATATTTT.

The V gene is TRBV27, the J gene TRBJ2-1; D is undetermined. The CDR3 extends over 11 amino acids. Germline lookup yields CDR1 MNHEY and CDR2 SMNVEV (reference sequence). V lost 2 bases and J lost 8, with 4 bases in between. CDR3 region: CASSLNYEQFF. The CDR3 nucleotides are TGTGCCAGCAGTTTAAATTATGAGCAGTTCTTC.

This chain connects TRBV7-9 to TRBJ2-2, with 9 bases matching TRBD1. The CDR3 consists of 16 residues. Germline-derived CDR1 and CDR2 are SEHNR and FQNEAQ (reference sequence). V dropped 4 bases and J dropped 7; count of bases not matched to a gene: 10. The CDR3 sequence is CASSSLRQGEVGELFF. The CDR3 coding sequence is TGTGCCAGCAGCTCGTTACGACAGGGGGAGGTCGGGGAGCTGTTTTTT.

This chain links TRBV18 with TRBJ1-4, with D possibly being TRBD1 (6 bases). V lost 5 bases and J 15 bases, leaving 16 bases between the germline ends. Germline CDR1 is KGHSH and CDR2 is LQKENI. The CDR3 has 12 amino acids. CDR3 loop: CASSSRTGQVFF. The CDR3, as DNA: TGTGCCAGCTCATCTAGAACAGGGCAAGTGTTTTTT.

The chain carries TRBV5-6 and TRBJ2-2; D is ambiguous. Germline-derived CDR1 and CDR2 are SGHDT and YYEEEE. CDR3 length equals 16 residues. Trimming cost V 1 base and J 0 bases, with 10 bases left between them. This CDR3 reads CASSLWGGANTGELFF. CDR3 nucleotide sequence: TGTGCCAGCAGCTTGTGGGGTGGGGCGAACACCGGGGAGCTGTTTTTT.

J is TRBJ2-7 and V is TRBV18; TRBD1 might be the D (6 bases). The CDR3 contains 15 residues. Germline values: CDR1 KGHSH, CDR2 LQKENI. V dropped 3 bases and J dropped 3 bases, with 15 bases sitting between them. CDR3 DNA: TGTGCCAGCTCACCCATATCACAGGGTCGCTACGAGCAGTACTTC. Residues: CASSPISQGRYEQYF.

The chain recombines TRBV7-8 with TRBJ1-5; weak D call: TRBD1 (5 bases). V lost 5 bases and J 8 bases, leaving 19 bases between the germline ends. The CDR3 has 15 residues. Germline V CDR1 and CDR2: SGHVS, FQNEAQ. Here the CDR3 DNA reads TGTGCCAGCAGCCCGAGGTGGGGACCTGGAAAGCCCCAGCATTTT. This translates into CASSPRWGPGKPQHF.

The rearrangement joins TRBV11-1 to TRBJ2-1; a possible D gene is TRBD2 (5 bases). Germline assignment: CDR1 SGHAT and CDR2 FQDESV (reference sequence). The CDR3 spans 16 residues. With 1 base removed from V and 5 bases from J, the gap between germline ends came to 15 bases. This CDR3 is CASSLGESGKHNEQFF. The CDR3 DNA follows: TGTGCCAGCAGCTTAGGTGAATCGGGGAAACACAATGAGCAGTTCTTC.

The CDR3 nucleotides are TGTGCCAGCAGCCTAGGTCCCCCGAGATCGGGAAATACGCAGTATTTT. Translation gives CASSLGPPRSGNTQYF. This chain links TRBV7-2 with TRBJ2-3; a weak D match, TRBD2 (5 bases). This CDR3 spans 16 amino acids. Germline V gives CDR1 SGHTA, CDR2 FQGNSA. Trimming pared 5 bases from V and 7 bases from J, leaving 22 bases between.

The chain uses TRBV27 and TRBJ2-1, with TRBD2 identical over 10 bases. Trimming at V came to 5 bases and at J to 2 bases, leaving 9 bases not matched to a gene. The CDR3 runs 17 residues. Germline V gene data show CDR1 as MNHEY and CDR2 as SMNVEV (reference sequence). CDR3 in DNA: TGTGCCAGCAGTACCCGCTGGACTAGCGGTACCTACAATGAGCAGTTCTTC. Translation: CASSTRWTSGTYNEQFF.

The V and J genes are TRBV24-1 and TRBJ2-7, with a tentative D call TRBD1 (6 bases). CDR3 length: 13 amino acids. CDR1 is KGHDR and CDR2 is SFDVKD in the germline V gene. With 3 bases removed from V and 4 bases from J, the gap between germline ends came to 9 bases. DNA of the CDR3: TGTGCCACCAGTGATGAAACAGGGTACGAGCAGTACTTC. Encoded protein: CATSDETGYEQYF.

The chain couples TRBV10-3 to TRBJ2-7, with D maybe TRBD2 (6 bases). Germline V gene data show CDR1 as ENHRY and CDR2 as SYGVKD. This CDR3 has 11 residues. Trimming took off 4 bases at V and 6 bases at J, with 7 bases between the two ends. The CDR3 DNA sequence: TGTGCCATCAGTGTGGGAGGCGAGCAGTACTTC. This encodes CAISVGGEQYF.

The chain recombines TRBV18 with TRBJ2-7, with D possibly TRBD1 on 5 matching bases. The V and J ends lost 2 bases and 4 bases respectively, with 12 bases between them. CDR1 KGHSH and CDR2 LQKENI come from the germline V gene. This CDR3 region has 14 residues. The CDR3 sequence is CASSPISGRYEQYF. As DNA, the CDR3 is TGTGCCAGCTCACCAATATCAGGGCGATACGAGCAGTACTTC.

The rearrangement joins TRBV7-3 to TRBJ2-1; D is tentatively TRBD1 or TRBD2 (5 bases each). Per the germline V gene, CDR1 is SGHTA and CDR2 is FQGTGA. Trimming cost V 5 bases and J 5 bases, with 16 bases left between them. CDR3 size: 15 residues. CDR3 amino acids: CASSQPRGRDNEQFF. DNA of the CDR3: TGTGCCAGCAGCCAACCCCGGGGACGCGACAATGAGCAGTTCTTC.

This chain uses TRBV4-1 with TRBJ2-7, with 10 bases identical to TRBD2. The J segment lost 4 bases and the V segment lost 2 bases, leaving 11 bases of the junction unmatched. The length of the CDR3 is 17 residues. Germline V gene sequence: CDR1 MGHRA, CDR2 YSYEKL. CDR3 sequence: CASSQLALAGVQYEQYF. The CDR3 nucleotides read TGCGCCAGCAGCCAACTTGCTCTAGCGGGAGTTCAGTACGAGCAGTACTTC.

This clone was seen just once. The chain joins TRBV11-2 to TRBJ1-3, with a tentative D call TRBD1 (5 bases). The CDR3 length is 14 residues. V shed 3 bases and J shed 2 bases, with 8 bases lying between them. Per the germline V gene, CDR1 is SGHAT and CDR2 is FQNNGV. This chain's CDR3 is CASSFGGTGNTIYF. CDR3 bases: TGTGCCAGCAGCTTCGGGGGGACTGGAAACACCATATATTTT.

V is TRBV7-6 and J is TRBJ1-1; D is unclear. Germline lookup yields CDR1 SGHVS and CDR2 FNYEAQ. Trimming removed 0 bases at V and 4 bases at J, with 3 bases between. This CDR3 region has 12 residues. CDR3 DNA sequence: TGTGCCAGCAGCTTAGCGGGCACTGAAGCTTTCTTT. It yields the protein CASSLAGTEAFF.

V usage is TRBV4-1 and J usage is TRBJ1-5; TRBD1 aligns across 8 bases. CDR1 MGHRA and CDR2 YSYEKL come from the germline V gene. This CDR3 region has 19 residues. V dropped 0 bases and J dropped 0; count of bases not matched to a gene: 10. The CDR3 bases are TGCGCCAGCAGCCAAGATCCCCGGGACAGGAGCTATAGCAATCAGCCCCAGCATTTT. This codes for CASSQDPRDRSYSNQPQHF.

This chain's CDR3 is CASSLTGTHYNEQFF. In DNA, the CDR3 is TGTGCCAGCAGCTTAACCGGGACACACTACAATGAGCAGTTCTTC. The J gene is TRBJ2-1, the V gene TRBV7-3; the D gene is possibly TRBD1 (6 bases). This CDR3 contains 15 residues. Trimming took 0 bases from V and 3 from J, leaving 9 bases between them. From germline, CDR1 is SGHTA and CDR2 FQGTGA.

This sequence joins TRBV24-1 and TRBJ1-2, with D perhaps matching TRBD1 (5 bases). CDR1 KGHDR and CDR2 SFDVKD come from the germline V gene. The CDR3 extends over 14 amino acids. V was cut by 1 base and J by 4 bases, with 9 bases left in between. CDR3 region: CATSDFWTPYGYTF. DNA of the CDR3: TGTGCCACCAGTGATTTTTGGACACCCTATGGCTACACCTTC.

The gene calls are TRBV6-4 and TRBJ2-1; D is undetermined. The CDR3 spans 15 residues. Trimming removed 0 bases from V and 7 bases from J, with 13 bases in between. CDR1 MRHNA and CDR2 SNTAGT come from the germline V gene. The CDR3 DNA sequence: TGTGCCAGCAGTGACTCGAAGGACGGTGGAAATGAGCAGTTCTTC. Its translation: CASSDSKDGGNEQFF.

CDR3 in amino acids: CASSALAGGPIGELFF. The CDR3 DNA reads as TGTGCCAGCAGCGCCCTAGCGGGAGGGCCTATCGGGGAGCTGTTTTTT. V usage is TRBV5-4 and J usage is TRBJ2-2; TRBD2 matches 12 bases. Germline V gives CDR1 SGHNT, CDR2 YYREEE (reference sequence). This CDR3 has 16 residues. V lost 4 bases and J lost 7; bases outside the gene matches: 8. The whole variable domain, remainder taken from reference TRBV5-4 and TRBJ2-2, is ETGVTQSPTHLIKTRGQQVTLRCSSQSGHNTVSWYQQALGQGPQFIFQYYREEENGRGNFPPRFSGLQFPNYSSELNVNALELDDSALYLCASSALAGGPIGELFFGEGSRLTVL.

This rearrangement joins TRBV6-2 or TRBV6-3 to TRBJ2-3, with TRBD1 matching over 9 bases. After removal of 5 bases from V and 4 bases from J, the junction contained 7 bases not matched to a gene. This CDR3 contains 15 residues. Germline CDR1 and CDR2: MNHEY and SVGEGT. CDR3 nucleotides: TGTGCCAGCAGTACCCAGACAGGGGGGTCAGATACGCAGTATTTT. This translates into CASSTQTGGSDTQYF.

The V call is TRBV21-1, the J call TRBJ2-3; TRBD2 is taken as the D call from the table, unchecked against the DNA. TRBV21-1 is marked as a pseudogene. The CDR3 runs to 20 residues. Here the CDR3 DNA reads TGTGCCAGCAGCCCTCGGGCAGGACTAGCGGGAGGGCCGGGCACAGATACGCAGTATTTT. It yields the protein CASSPRAGLAGGPGTDTQYF.

V gene TRBV27 combines with J gene TRBJ2-7; TRBD1 aligns across 8 bases. The CDR3 runs to 15 residues. The germline V gene has CDR1 MNHEY and CDR2 SMNVEV (reference sequence). V gave up 3 bases and J gave up 3 bases; unmatched junction bases: 7. The CDR3 DNA reads TGTGCCAGCAGTTTGCAGGGGGCAAATCACTACGAGCAGTACTTC. This encodes CASSLQGANHYEQYF.

The chain recombines TRBV19 with TRBJ2-7, with 11 bases fitting TRBD2. The CDR3 contains 14 residues. With 5 bases clipped from V and 6 bases from J, the junction kept 6 bases outside the gene matches. CDR1 is LNHDA, CDR2 SQIVND, per germline (reference sequence). In nucleotides, the CDR3 is TGTGCCAGTAGTCTACTAGCGGGAGTCTCCGAGCAGTACTTC. Residues: CASSLLAGVSEQYF.

This chain uses TRBV5-4 with TRBJ2-1; 9 bases map to TRBD2. The CDR3 contains 18 residues. Unmatched junction bases numbered 12, after V lost 0 bases and J lost 5 bases. Germline values: CDR1 SGHNT, CDR2 YYREEE (reference sequence). Here the CDR3 reads CASSLVMGGRARNNEQFF. The CDR3, as DNA: TGTGCCAGCAGCTTGGTCATGGGCGGGAGGGCCCGGAACAATGAGCAGTTCTTC.